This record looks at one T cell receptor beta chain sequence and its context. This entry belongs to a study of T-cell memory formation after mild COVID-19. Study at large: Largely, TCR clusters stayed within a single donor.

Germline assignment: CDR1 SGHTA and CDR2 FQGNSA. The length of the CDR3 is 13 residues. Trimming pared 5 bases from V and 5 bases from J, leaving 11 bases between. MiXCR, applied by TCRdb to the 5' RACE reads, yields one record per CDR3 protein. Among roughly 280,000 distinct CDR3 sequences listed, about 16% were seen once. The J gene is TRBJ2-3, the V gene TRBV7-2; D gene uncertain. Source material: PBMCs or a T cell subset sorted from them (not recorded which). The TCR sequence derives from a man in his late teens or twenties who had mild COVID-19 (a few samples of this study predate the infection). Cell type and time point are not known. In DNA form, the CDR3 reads TGTGCCAGCAGCCCACGCAACCGAGATACGCAGTATTTT. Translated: CASSPRNRDTQYF.